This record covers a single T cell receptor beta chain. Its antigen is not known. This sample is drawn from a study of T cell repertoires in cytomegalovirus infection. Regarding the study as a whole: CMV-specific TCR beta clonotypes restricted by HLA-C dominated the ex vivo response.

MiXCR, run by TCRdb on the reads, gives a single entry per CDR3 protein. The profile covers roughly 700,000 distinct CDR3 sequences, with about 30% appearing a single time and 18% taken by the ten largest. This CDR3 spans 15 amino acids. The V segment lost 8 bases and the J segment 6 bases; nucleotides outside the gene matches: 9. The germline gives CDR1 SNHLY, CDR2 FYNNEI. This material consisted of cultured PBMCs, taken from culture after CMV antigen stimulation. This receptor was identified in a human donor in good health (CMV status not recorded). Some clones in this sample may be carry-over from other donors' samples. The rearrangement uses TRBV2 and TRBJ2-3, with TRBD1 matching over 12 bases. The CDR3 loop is CASLWRDRGLDTQYF. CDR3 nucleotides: TGTGCCAGCCTATGGAGGGACAGGGGGCTGGATACGCAGTATTTT.